The entry below describes one T cell receptor (beta chain). As yet, its antigen is unknown. V was clipped by 11 bases and J by 7 bases, with 11 bases between them. Germline-derived CDR1 and CDR2 are ENHRY and SYGVKD. This CDR3 is 10 amino acids long. The sample is drawn from a study of cytomegalovirus exposure and HLA in healthy donors. Whole-study results and caveats: As confirmed in vitro, a few CMV-associated chains were specific for CMV antigens. The study assumed roughly uniform donor sequencing depth for presence/absence analyses. Previous analysis showed most TCR beta V segments were productive about 87% or about 30% of the time.

PCR employed 60 Vbeta and 13 Jbeta primers. Generated by immunoSEQ multiplex PCR, the TCRdb table keeps only in-frame clones and is missing some. The table lists under 200,000 clones, about 68% of them singletons. Specimen: PBMCs. The chain joins TRBV10-3 to TRBJ1-2; D might be TRBD1 (5 bases). This clonotype was obtained from a female donor in good health and CMV-seronegative. The CDR3, as DNA: TGTGCCGGGGCCGCGCCTGGCTACACCTTC. Residues: CAGAAPGYTF.